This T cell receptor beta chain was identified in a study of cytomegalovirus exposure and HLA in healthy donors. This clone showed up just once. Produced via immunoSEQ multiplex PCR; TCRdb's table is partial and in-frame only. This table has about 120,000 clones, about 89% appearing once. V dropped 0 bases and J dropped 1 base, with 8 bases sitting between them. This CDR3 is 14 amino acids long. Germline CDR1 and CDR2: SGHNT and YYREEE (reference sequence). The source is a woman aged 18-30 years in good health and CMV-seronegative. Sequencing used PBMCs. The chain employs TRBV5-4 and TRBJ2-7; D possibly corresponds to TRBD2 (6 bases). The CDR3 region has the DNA TGTGCCAGCAGCTTGGACGGGGGATCCTACGAGCAGTACTTC. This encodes CASSLDGGSYEQYF.